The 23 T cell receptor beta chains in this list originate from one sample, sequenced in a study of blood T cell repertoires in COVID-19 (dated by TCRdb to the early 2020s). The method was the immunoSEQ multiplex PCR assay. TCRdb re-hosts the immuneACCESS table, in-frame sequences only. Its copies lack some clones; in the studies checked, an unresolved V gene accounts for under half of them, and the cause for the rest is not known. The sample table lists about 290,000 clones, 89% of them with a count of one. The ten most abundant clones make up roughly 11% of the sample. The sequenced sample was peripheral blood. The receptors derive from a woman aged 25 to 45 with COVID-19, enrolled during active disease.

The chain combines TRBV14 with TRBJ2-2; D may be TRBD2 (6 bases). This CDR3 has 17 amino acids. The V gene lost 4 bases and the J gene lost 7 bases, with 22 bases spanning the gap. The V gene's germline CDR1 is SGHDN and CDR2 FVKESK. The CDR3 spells CASSPPWAGKGHGELFF. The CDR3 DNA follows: TGTGCCAGCAGCCCTCCCTGGGCGGGAAAAGGCCACGGGGAGCTGTTTTTT.

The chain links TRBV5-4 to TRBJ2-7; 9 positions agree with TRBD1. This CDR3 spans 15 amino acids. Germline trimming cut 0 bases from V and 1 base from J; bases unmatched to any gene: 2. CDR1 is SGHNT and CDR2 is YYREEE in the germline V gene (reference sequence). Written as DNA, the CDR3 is TGTGCCAGCAGCTTGGGAGGGACAGGGTCCTACGAGCAGTACTTC. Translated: CASSLGGTGSYEQYF.

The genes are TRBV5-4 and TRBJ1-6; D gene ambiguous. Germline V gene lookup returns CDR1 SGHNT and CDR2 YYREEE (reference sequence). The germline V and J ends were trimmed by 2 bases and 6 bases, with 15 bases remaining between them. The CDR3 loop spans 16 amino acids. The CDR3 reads CASSFDGRAANSPLHF. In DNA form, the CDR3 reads TGTGCCAGCAGCTTCGACGGGAGAGCTGCTAATTCACCCCTCCACTTT.

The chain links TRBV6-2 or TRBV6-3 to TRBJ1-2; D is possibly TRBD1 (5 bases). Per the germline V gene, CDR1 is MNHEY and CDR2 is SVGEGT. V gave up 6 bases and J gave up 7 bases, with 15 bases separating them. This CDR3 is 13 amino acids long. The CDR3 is CASSLGHYTGYTF. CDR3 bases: TGTGCCAGCAGCCTTGGACACTATACTGGCTACACCTTC.

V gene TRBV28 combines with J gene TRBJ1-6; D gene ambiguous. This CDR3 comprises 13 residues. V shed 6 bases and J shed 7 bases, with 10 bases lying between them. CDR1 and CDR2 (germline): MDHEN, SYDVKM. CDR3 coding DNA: TGTGCCAGCAGGCCTGCTATGAATTCACCCCTCCACTTT. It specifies CASRPAMNSPLHF.

CDR3 in DNA: TGTGCCAGCAGCTTATCACAGAGCTCCTACGAGCAGTACTTC. This gives the protein CASSLSQSSYEQYF. This chain uses TRBV7-9 with TRBJ2-7; D not resolved. Germline V gene data show CDR1 as SEHNR and CDR2 as FQNEAQ (reference sequence). Trimming cost V 2 bases and J 0 bases, with 8 bases left between them. The CDR3 totals 14 residues.

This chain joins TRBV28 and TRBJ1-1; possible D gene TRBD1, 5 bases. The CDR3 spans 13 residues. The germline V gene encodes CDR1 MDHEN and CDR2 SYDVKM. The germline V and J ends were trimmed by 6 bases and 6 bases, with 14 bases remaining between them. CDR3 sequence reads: CASSYHGGAEAFF. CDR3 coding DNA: TGTGCCAGCAGCTACCACGGGGGGGCTGAAGCTTTCTTT.

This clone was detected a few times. The CDR3 DNA is TGTGCCAGCAGCCTGCAGGGGCGGGGGTACGAGCAGTACTTC. It translates to CASSLQGRGYEQYF. The genes are TRBV14 and TRBJ2-7; maybe TRBD2 (7 bases). CDR1 is SGHDN and CDR2 is FVKESK in the germline V gene. There are 14 residues in the CDR3. V lost 4 bases, J lost 4 bases, and 14 bases lay in between. Full variable domain (rest looked up from reference TRBV14 and TRBJ2-7): EAGVTQFPSHSVIEKGQTVTLRCDPISGHDNLYWYRRVMGKEIKFLLHFVKESKQDESGMPNNRFLAERTGGTYSTLKVQPAELEDSGVYFCASSLQGRGYEQYFGPGTRLTVT.

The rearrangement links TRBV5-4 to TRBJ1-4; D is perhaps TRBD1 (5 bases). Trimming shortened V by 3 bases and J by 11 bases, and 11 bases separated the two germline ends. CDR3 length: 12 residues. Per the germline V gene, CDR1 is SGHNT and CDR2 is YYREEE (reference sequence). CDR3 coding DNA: TGTGCCAGCAGCTATGATGGGGCGAAACTGTTTTTT. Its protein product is CASSYDGAKLFF.

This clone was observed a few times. The DNA of the CDR3 is TGCAGCGTGGGGCGACAGTTGAACACTGAAGCTTTCTTT. Translated, it gives CSVGRQLNTEAFF. This chain joins TRBV29-1 and TRBJ1-1; possible D gene TRBD1, 5 bases. Germline V lookup: CDR1 SQVTM, CDR2 ANQGSEA. The CDR3 is 13 residues long. Between the trimmed V and J ends, which lost 6 bases and 0 bases, there was a span of 11 bases.

The CDR3 DNA sequence: TGTGCCAGCTCAGAGGCGGGCAGGTCAGGCGAGCAGTACTTC. It specifies CASSEAGRSGEQYF. The J gene is TRBJ2-7, the V gene TRBV6-5; a possible D gene is TRBD2 (5 bases). Germline V gene sequence: CDR1 MNHEY, CDR2 SVGAGI. This CDR3 comprises 14 residues. Between the trimmed V and J ends, which lost 8 bases and 6 bases, there was a span of 20 bases.

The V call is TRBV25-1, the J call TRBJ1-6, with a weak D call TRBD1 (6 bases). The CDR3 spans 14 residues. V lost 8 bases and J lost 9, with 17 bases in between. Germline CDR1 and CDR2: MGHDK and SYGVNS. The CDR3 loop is CASALRGGGSPLHF. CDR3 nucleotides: TGTGCCAGCGCCCTACGGGGAGGGGGTTCACCCCTCCACTTT.

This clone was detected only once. The CDR3 DNA reads as TGTGCCAGCAGCAAAACCCGGGAGACCCAGTACTTC. Translating gives CASSKTRETQYF. The chain links TRBV21-1 to TRBJ2-5; the D call TRBD2 from the table was never checked on the DNA. TRBV21-1 is designated a pseudogene. The CDR3 covers 12 residues.

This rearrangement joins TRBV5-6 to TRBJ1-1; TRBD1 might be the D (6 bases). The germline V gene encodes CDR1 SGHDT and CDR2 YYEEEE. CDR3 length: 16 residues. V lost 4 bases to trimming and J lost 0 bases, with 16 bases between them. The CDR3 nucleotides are TGTGCCAGCAGCCCTAACCGGGGGGCCCTGAACACTGAAGCTTTCTTT. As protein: CASSPNRGALNTEAFF.

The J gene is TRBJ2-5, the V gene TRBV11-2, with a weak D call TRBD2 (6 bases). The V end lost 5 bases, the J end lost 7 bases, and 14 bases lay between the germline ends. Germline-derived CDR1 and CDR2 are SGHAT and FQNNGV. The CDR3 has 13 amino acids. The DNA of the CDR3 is TGTGCCAGCAGCCCCAGACTAGAGGGGACCCAGTACTTC. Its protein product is CASSPRLEGTQYF.

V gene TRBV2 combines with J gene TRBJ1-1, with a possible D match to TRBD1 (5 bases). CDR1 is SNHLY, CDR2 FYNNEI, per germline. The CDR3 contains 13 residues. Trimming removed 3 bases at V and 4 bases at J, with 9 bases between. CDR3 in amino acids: CASSDPRATEAFF. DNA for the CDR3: TGTGCCAGCAGTGACCCCAGGGCCACTGAAGCTTTCTTT.

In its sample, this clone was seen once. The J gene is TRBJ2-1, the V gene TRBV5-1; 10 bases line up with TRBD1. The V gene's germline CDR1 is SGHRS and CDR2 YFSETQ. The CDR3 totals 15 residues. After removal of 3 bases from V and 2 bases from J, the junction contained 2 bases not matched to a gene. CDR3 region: CASSWGTGAYNEQFF. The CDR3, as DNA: TGCGCCAGCAGCTGGGGGACAGGGGCCTACAATGAGCAGTTCTTC. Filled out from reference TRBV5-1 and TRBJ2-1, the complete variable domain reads KAGVTQTPRYLIKTRGQQVTLSCSPISGHRSVSWYQQTPGQGLQFLFEYFSETQRNKGNFPGRFSGRQFSNSRSEMNVSTLELGDSALYLCASSWGTGAYNEQFFGPGTRLTVL.

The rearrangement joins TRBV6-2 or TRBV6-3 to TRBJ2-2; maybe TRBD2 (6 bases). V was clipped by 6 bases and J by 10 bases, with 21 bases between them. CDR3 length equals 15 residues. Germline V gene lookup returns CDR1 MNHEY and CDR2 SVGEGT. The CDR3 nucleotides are TGTGCCAGCAGCCCCAGTTTTCAACTAGCCCCGGAGCTGTTTTTT. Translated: CASSPSFQLAPELFF.

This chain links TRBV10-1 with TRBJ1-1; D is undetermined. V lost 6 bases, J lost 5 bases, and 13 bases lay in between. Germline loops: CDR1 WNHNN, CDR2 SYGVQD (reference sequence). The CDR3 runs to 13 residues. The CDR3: CASREYRGTEAFF. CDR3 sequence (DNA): TGCGCCAGCAGGGAATACAGAGGGACTGAAGCTTTCTTT.

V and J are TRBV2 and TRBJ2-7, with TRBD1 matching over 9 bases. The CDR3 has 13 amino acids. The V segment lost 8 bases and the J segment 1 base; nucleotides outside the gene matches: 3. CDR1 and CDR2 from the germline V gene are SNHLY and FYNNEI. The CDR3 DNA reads TGTGCCAGCGGTGGGACAGGGTCCTACGAGCAGTACTTC. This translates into CASGGTGSYEQYF.

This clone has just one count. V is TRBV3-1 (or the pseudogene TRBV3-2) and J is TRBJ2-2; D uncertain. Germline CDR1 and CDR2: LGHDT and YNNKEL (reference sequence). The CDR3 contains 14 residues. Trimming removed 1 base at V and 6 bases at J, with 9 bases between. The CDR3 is CASSQGANSGELFF. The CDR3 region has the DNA TGTGCCAGCAGCCAAGGCGCTAATTCCGGGGAGCTGTTTTTT.

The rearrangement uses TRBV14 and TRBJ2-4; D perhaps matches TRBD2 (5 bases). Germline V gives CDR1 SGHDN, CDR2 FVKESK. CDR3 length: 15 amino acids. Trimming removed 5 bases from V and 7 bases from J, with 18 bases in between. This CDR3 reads CASSDRSRGMNIQYF. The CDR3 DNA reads TGTGCCAGCAGCGACCGGTCCCGAGGGATGAACATTCAGTACTTC.

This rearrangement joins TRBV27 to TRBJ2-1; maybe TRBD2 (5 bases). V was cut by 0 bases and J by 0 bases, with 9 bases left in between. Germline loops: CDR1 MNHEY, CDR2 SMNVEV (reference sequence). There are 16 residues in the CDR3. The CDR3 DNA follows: TGTGCCAGCAGTTTATCATTTGGGAGCTCCTACAATGAGCAGTTCTTC. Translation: CASSLSFGSSYNEQFF.